This T cell receptor beta chain is drawn from a study of response to subunit inactivated influenza vaccine. On this clonotype itself: What it binds is unknown.

Via MiXCR, TCRdb re-called the RT-PCR reads, giving one row per CDR3 protein. The top ten hold less than 9% of the sample, which has hundreds of thousands of distinct CDR3 sequences, about 15% seen once. V dropped 2 bases and J dropped 4; count of bases not matched to a gene: 10. The germline CDR1 and CDR2 sequences are LGHNA and YSLEER. This CDR3 region has 17 residues. Overall study findings and caveats: Each seasonal flu vaccination may recruit only limited new T cells, authors suggested.

This chain connects TRBV4-3 to TRBJ2-5; 10 bases align to TRBD1. The sample in question was PBMCs from blood, obtained 14 to 15 days before vaccination. The source is a man in his fifties or sixties who received an inactivated influenza vaccine. CDR3 sequence reads: CASSQNFPGTGVETQYF. The CDR3 bases are TGCGCCAGCAGCCAAAACTTTCCCGGGACAGGGGTAGAGACCCAGTACTTC.